One T cell receptor beta chain is described in this entry. Source study methods: Amplification from reference gene primers served as the basis for estimated nucleated cell counts. Only in-frame clones appear in the TCRdb table, and some are missing; sequencing was by immunoSEQ multiplex PCR. D and trimming come from the DNA, and the V and J calls and clone size come from that table. The table lists 300,000 to 400,000 clones, over 75% of them singletons. The data were obtained in a study of blood T cell repertoires in COVID-19. Background on the study: The analysed material was cDNA or gDNA that came from T cells, B-cell-depleted T cells, or PBMCs.

The junction had 8 bases not matched to a gene; V was cut back by 2 bases and J by 3 bases. The length of the CDR3 is 16 residues. CDR1 is MNHEY, CDR2 SVGAGI, per germline. The receptor comes from a woman aged 55 to 70 with COVID-19, enrolled during active disease. V is TRBV6-5 and J is TRBJ1-1, with 8 bases lining up with TRBD1. The sample consisted of peripheral blood. Here the CDR3 reads CASSYRTGRDDTEAFF. Here the CDR3 DNA reads TGTGCCAGCAGTTACCGGACAGGGAGGGATGACACTGAAGCTTTCTTT.